This entry describes one T cell receptor beta chain. Its antigen has not been determined. There are no base qualities to consult, and no much larger clone falls within one base. Peripheral blood CD8+ and CD4+ T cells from healthy donors, Susac syndrome patients and multiple sclerosis patients were profiled using high-throughput TCR beta sequencing. Multiple sclerosis controls were treatment-naive patients with stable or active relapsing-remitting disease fulfilling revised McDonald criteria. Bulk CD8+ and CD4+ T cells were purified magnetically by negative isolation, whereas CD8+ TEMRA cells were enriched by FACS. Blood was drawn into EDTA tubes, processed within 24 hours, and PBMCs were isolated by density gradient centrifugation. PBMCs destined for TCR sequencing were cryopreserved in liquid nitrogen and later thawed in a 37 °C water bath. The sorted or isolated CD4+, CD8+ and CD8+ TEMRA cells reached a purity of at least 90%.

The CDR3 covers 12 residues, taking in both the cysteine and the phenylalanine. The retained sequence is limited to the CDR3, 36 bases, with the frame set at the first base. Trimming removed 4 bases from V and 5 bases from J; the gene matches leave 3 bases unexplained. From the germline V gene, CDR1 is SGHRS and CDR2 is YFSETQ. RNA was extracted using the RNeasy kit, and about 0.5 to 1 ug of the RNA was reverse transcribed with random hexamers. The immunoSEQ multiplex PCR assay, which covers 54 Vbeta and 13 Jbeta segments, was used to amplify TCR beta CDR3 regions. PCR amplification bias was corrected using a synthetic template baseline for primer optimization and computational correction. Turning to the authors' computational methods: Reads were assigned to V, D and J genes according to IMGT and analyzed in immunoSEQ Analyzer, with only productive sequences retained. Clonality was calculated as one minus the Shannon entropy normalized by log2 of the number of productive unique sequences. For each patient and control, public and private clones were evaluated within the 100 most prevalent clones. Clones were defined as Susac-specific when absent from the healthy and MS cohorts, from 1052 published viral clones and from other ImmuneACCESS disease sequences. TCRdb ran its own pipeline on the public reads, namely fastp trimming at Q25 and MiXCR clone calling, and kept in-frame beta chains. Entries are consolidated by CDR3 protein sequence, retaining the most common genes and DNA. TCRdb's processing, not the study's, gives the V and J calls here. The table for this sample lists 160,000 or so distinct CDR3 sequences; 94% of them were counted only once. Clones ranked in the top ten supply approximately 0.094% of the sample.

This record belongs to a study of CD8 T cells in Susac syndrome (dated 2019 in TCRdb). Regarding the research as a whole: The study used repertoire sequencing to test whether antigen drove CD8+ T cell activation and differentiation in Susac syndrome.

The investigation overall reported the following: The number of individuals in the TCR sequencing and HLA analysis was recognized as being relatively small.

Source material: CD4+ T cells from PBMCs. The sequence joins TRBV5-1 to TRBJ2-7; 7 bases in between match TRBD1. The TCR sequence derives from a human donor with multiple sclerosis. The bases read TGCGCCAGCAGCCTAGACAGGGACGAGCAGTACTTC. It specifies CASSLDRDEQYF. Reference TRBV5-1 and TRBJ2-7 genes cover what lies past the CDR3, so the full variable domain is KAGVTQTPRYLIKTRGQQVTLSCSPISGHRSVSWYQQTPGQGLQFLFEYFSETQRNKGNFPGRFSGRQFSNSRSEMNVSTLELGDSALYLCASSLDRDEQYFGPGTRLTVT.